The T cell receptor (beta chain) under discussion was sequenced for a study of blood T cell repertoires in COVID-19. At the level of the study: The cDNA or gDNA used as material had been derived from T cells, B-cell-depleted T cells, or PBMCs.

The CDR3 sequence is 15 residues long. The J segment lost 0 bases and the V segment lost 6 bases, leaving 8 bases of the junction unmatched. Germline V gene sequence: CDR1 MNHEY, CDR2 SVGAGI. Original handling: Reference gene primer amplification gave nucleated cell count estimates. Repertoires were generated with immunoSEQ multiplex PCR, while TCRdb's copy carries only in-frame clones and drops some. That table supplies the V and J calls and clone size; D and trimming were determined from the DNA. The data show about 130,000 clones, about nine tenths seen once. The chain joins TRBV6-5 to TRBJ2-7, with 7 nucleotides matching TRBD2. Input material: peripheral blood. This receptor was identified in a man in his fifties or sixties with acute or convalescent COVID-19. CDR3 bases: TGTGCCAGCAGACCTAGCGGTTCAAGCTCCTACGAGCAGTACTTC. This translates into CASRPSGSSSYEQYF.